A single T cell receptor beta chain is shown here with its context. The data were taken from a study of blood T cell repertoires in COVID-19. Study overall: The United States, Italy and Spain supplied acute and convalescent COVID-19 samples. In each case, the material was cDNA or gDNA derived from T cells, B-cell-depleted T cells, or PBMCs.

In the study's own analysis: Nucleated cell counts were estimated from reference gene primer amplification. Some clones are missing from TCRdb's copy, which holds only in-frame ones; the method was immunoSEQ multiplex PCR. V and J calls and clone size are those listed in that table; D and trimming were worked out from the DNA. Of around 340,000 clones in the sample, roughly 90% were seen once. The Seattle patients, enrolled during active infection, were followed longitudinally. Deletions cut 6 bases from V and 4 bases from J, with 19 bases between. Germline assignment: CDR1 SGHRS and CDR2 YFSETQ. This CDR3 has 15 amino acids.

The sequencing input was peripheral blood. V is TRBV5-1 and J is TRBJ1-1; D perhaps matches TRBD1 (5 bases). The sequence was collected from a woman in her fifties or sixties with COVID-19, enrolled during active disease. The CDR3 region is CASNLQLGQSTEAFF. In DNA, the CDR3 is TGCGCCAGCAACCTCCAGTTGGGGCAGAGCACTGAAGCTTTCTTT.